This is a list of T cell receptor beta chains from one sample in a study of T-cell reconstitution after alpha-beta-depleted transplantation in children. One entry per CDR3 protein results from TCRdb running MiXCR on the PCR reads. The table records around 600,000 distinct CDR3 sequences, 10% of them present only once. The sequencing here drew on PBMCs from the stem cell graft donor, taken from the stem cell graft. These receptors were collected from a human donor who donated a stem cell graft to a child with acute myeloid leukemia. CDR3s include the opening cysteine and the closing phenylalanine or tryptophan. The D gene is left open where the match is weak. Expanded clones get a size class; other rows say once, few or many, or leave the size out.

few,TRBV30,13,TRBD1,TRBJ1-2,TGTGCCTGGGGACAGGTCCTTAACTATGGCTACACCTTC,CAWGQVLNYGYTF
many,TRBV12-3/TRBV12-4,13,TRBD2,TRBJ2-7,TGTGCCAGCAGAGTAGCGGGGGCCTACGAGCAGTACTTC,CASRVAGAYEQYF
few,TRBV5-6,17,-,TRBJ2-5,TGTGCCAGCAGCTTGCGACGTACGGGAGCCAACCAAGAGACCCAGTACTTC,CASSLRRTGANQETQYF
many,TRBV25-1,15,TRBD1,TRBJ1-5,TGTGCCAGCAGTGGGACAGGGCAAAGCAATCAGCCCCAGCATTTT,CASSGTGQSNQPQHF
-,TRBV7-9,14,-,TRBJ1-1,TGTGCCAGCAGTAAGGGGGGGCAGAACACTGAAGCTTTCTTT,CASSKGGQNTEAFF
few,TRBV12-3/TRBV12-4,15,-,TRBJ1-6,TGTGCCAGCAGCCGTAACAGGGCGGGGAATTCACCCCTCCACTTT,CASSRNRAGNSPLHF
-,TRBV5-1,13,-,TRBJ1-1,TGCGCCAGCAGCCAAAATACCAACACTGAAGCTTTCTTT,CASSQNTNTEAFF
-,TRBV7-3,15,-,TRBJ2-3,TGTGCCAGCAGCTTAATACCGGGACTCAAAGATACGCAGTATTTT,CASSLIPGLKDTQYF
few,TRBV20-1,14,-,TRBJ1-1,TGCAGTGCTCAATCCCCAGGGTTGGCCACTGAAGCTTTCTTT,CSAQSPGLATEAFF
many,TRBV7-6,15,TRBD2,TRBJ2-1,TGTGCCAGCAGCCTTACTAGCGGGAACTACAATGAGCAGTTCTTC,CASSLTSGNYNEQFF
-,TRBV2,15,-,TRBJ2-1,TGTGCCAGCAGTGAAGCACTACCCTCCTACAATGAGCAGTTCTTC,CASSEALPSYNEQFF
-,TRBV6-2/TRBV6-3,14,-,TRBJ2-5,TGTGCCAGCAGTTACTCGTGGTTGCAAGAGACCCAGTACTTC,CASSYSWLQETQYF
-,TRBV28,16,-,TRBJ1-4,TGTGCCAGCAGTCCCGAAGTTTATCGCCCTAATGAAAAACTGTTTTTT,CASSPEVYRPNEKLFF
few,TRBV5-1,15,TRBD2,TRBJ2-1,TGCGCCAGCAGCTGGGGACTAGCGGGCACGGATGAGCAGTTCTTC,CASSWGLAGTDEQFF
many,TRBV27,13,TRBD2,TRBJ2-1,TGTGCCACCACACTAGCGGGAGGCAATGAGCAGTTCTTC,CATTLAGGNEQFF
few,TRBV7-2,16,TRBD2,TRBJ2-2,TGTGCCAGCAGCCGGCCGACTAGCCTGGCAGCCGGGGAGCTGTTTTTT,CASSRPTSLAAGELFF